A selection of T cell receptor beta chains follows, all from one sample in a study of beta chain features in type 1 diabetes. The data were produced by immunoSEQ multiplex PCR, yet TCRdb's version contains in-frame clones alone and is incomplete. The data contain approximately 360,000 clones, around 13% of them singletons. The sample consisted of naive CD4+ T cells from blood. The receptors shown here come from a woman younger than 30 with type 1 diabetes. The CDR3 runs from the conserved cysteine through the conserved F or W. The D gene is left open where the match is weak. Clone sizes are given selectively: once, few, many, or a class where the clone is expanded.

v_call	j_call	cdr3_length	d_call	clone_size	cdr3_aa	cdr3_nt
TRBV7-2	TRBJ2-3	18	TRBD2	.	CASSFHPLYSGSADTQYF	TGTGCCAGCAGCTTTCACCCCCTGTATAGCGGGAGTGCCGATACGCAGTATTTT
TRBV7-8	TRBJ1-2	15	TRBD1	.	CASSLGDRVKYGYTF	TGTGCCAGCAGCTTAGGGGACAGGGTTAAGTATGGCTACACCTTC
TRBV29-1	TRBJ1-5	14	TRBD1	few	CSVQPGTGNQPQHF	TGCAGCGTACAACCAGGGACAGGCAATCAGCCCCAGCATTTT
TRBV7-2	TRBJ1-4	12	.	few	CASSLPAAELFF	TGTGCCAGCAGCTTACCGGCTGCGGAACTGTTTTTT
TRBV30	TRBJ2-7	16	TRBD2	few	CAWSGLAGDLGYEQYF	TGTGCCTGGAGTGGACTAGCGGGAGATCTGGGCTACGAGCAGTACTTC
TRBV27	TRBJ2-7	14	TRBD2	few	CASKQAIAGSVQYF	TGTGCCAGCAAGCAGGCCATAGCGGGGTCGGTGCAGTACTTC
TRBV6-5	TRBJ2-7	12	.	few	CASRSDRREQYF	TGTGCCAGCAGATCCGACAGGCGCGAGCAGTACTTC
TRBV18	TRBJ2-7	17	TRBD2	few	CASSFQTGLAGNYEQYF	TGTGCCAGCTCATTCCAGACTGGGCTAGCGGGCAACTACGAGCAGTACTTC
TRBV5-1	TRBJ2-3	14	.	few	CASSPIGAGDTQYF	TGCGCCAGCAGCCCGATAGGGGCCGGAGATACGCAGTATTTT
TRBV29-1	TRBJ2-7	12	.	.	CSADSPSYEQYF	TGCAGCGCGGACAGCCCGAGCTACGAGCAGTACTTC
TRBV29-1	TRBJ1-2	13	.	few	CSARDGGFYGYTF	TGCAGCGCGCGGGACGGGGGGTTCTATGGCTACACCTTC
TRBV29-1	TRBJ2-4	12	.	.	CSGRTDRNIQYF	TGCAGCGGGAGGACGGACCGAAACATTCAGTACTTC
TRBV29-1	TRBJ2-1	13	.	few	CSVGGRSYNEQFF	TGCAGCGTTGGGGGCAGGTCCTACAATGAGCAGTTCTTC
TRBV5-6	TRBJ2-2	16	.	.	CASSVGGPLNTGELFF	TGTGCCAGCAGCGTTGGAGGACCGCTTAACACCGGGGAGCTGTTTTTT
TRBV5-1	TRBJ2-5	13	.	few	CASSVELGKTQYF	TGCGCCAGCAGCGTTGAACTAGGGAAGACCCAGTACTTC
TRBV5-1	TRBJ2-3	15	.	few	CASSLTSRGTDTQYF	TGCGCCAGCAGCTTGACTAGTCGGGGCACAGATACGCAGTATTTT
TRBV5-1	TRBJ2-3	14	TRBD1	.	CASSLATGADTQYF	TGCGCCAGCAGCTTGGCGACAGGGGCAGATACGCAGTATTTT
TRBV7-2	TRBJ2-3	16	TRBD2	few	CASSLGWGRGADTQYF	TGTGCCAGCAGCCTTGGATGGGGGCGGGGGGCAGATACGCAGTATTTT
TRBV4-3	TRBJ2-7	14	.	.	CASSQETRDHEQYF	TGCGCCAGCAGCCAAGAGACCAGGGATCACGAGCAGTACTTC
TRBV29-1	TRBJ2-1	16	.	.	CSVETRSARSYNEQFF	TGCAGCGTTGAAACTCGAAGCGCACGATCCTACAATGAGCAGTTCTTC
TRBV18	TRBJ1-1	14	.	.	CASSPPSTNTEAFF	TGTGCCAGCTCACCACCGTCCACAAACACTGAAGCTTTCTTT
TRBV9	TRBJ2-2	16	TRBD2	few	CASSVMGLAGSGELFF	TGTGCCAGCAGCGTCATGGGGCTAGCGGGAAGCGGGGAGCTGTTTTTT
TRBV30	TRBJ2-7	14	TRBD1	.	CAWNFGQGGNEQYF	TGTGCCTGGAACTTTGGACAGGGCGGCAACGAGCAGTACTTC
TRBV30	TRBJ1-2	11	TRBD1	.	CACNRGSRYTF	TGTGCCTGTAACAGGGGAAGTAGGTACACCTTC
TRBV6-5	TRBJ2-3	15	.	few	CASSYSGVATDTQYF	TGTGCCAGCAGTTACTCGGGAGTGGCGACAGATACGCAGTATTTT
TRBV4-3	TRBJ2-7	15	.	few	CASSPYIVSPYEQYF	TGCGCCAGCAGCCCGTATATAGTCTCCCCCTACGAGCAGTACTTC
TRBV19	TRBJ1-5	12	.	.	CASTTGLQPQHF	TGTGCCAGTACAACAGGGCTTCAGCCCCAGCATTTT
TRBV5-4	TRBJ2-2	15	.	few	CASSLDRVSTGELFF	TGTGCCAGCAGCTTGGACAGGGTGTCCACCGGGGAGCTGTTTTTT
TRBV19	TRBJ1-1	14	.	few	CASSTGTTNTEAFF	TGTGCCAGTAGTACCGGGACAACGAACACTGAAGCTTTCTTT
TRBV15	TRBJ2-7	15	.	.	CATSRDLPGSYEQYF	TGTGCCACCAGCAGAGATCTCCCCGGGAGTTACGAGCAGTACTTC
TRBV30	TRBJ2-4	18	.	.	CAWSHRSVAVVAKNIQYF	TGTGCCTGGAGTCACCGTTCGGTAGCCGTCGTAGCCAAAAACATTCAGTACTTC
TRBV4-3	TRBJ2-2	11	.	.	CASTGNGELFF	TGCGCCAGCACGGGGAACGGGGAGCTGTTTTTT
TRBV5-1	TRBJ2-3	16	TRBD2	few	CASSFRLAGSPDTQYF	TGCGCCAGCAGCTTTAGACTAGCGGGGAGTCCAGATACGCAGTATTTT
TRBV28	TRBJ2-7	14	TRBD2	few	CASSLAGGVYEQYF	TGTGCCAGCAGTCTAGCGGGAGGTGTGTACGAGCAGTACTTC
TRBV7-9	TRBJ1-2	12	.	.	CASSLDSYGYTF	TGTGCCAGCAGCTTAGACTCCTATGGCTACACCTTC
TRBV4-1	TRBJ2-5	16	TRBD1	.	CASSLRQGAEGETQYF	TGCGCCAGCAGCCTACGACAGGGGGCGGAGGGGGAGACCCAGTACTTC
TRBV28	TRBJ2-1	17	TRBD2	few	CASRSRQFAGGPDEQFF	TGTGCCAGCAGAAGTAGGCAATTCGCGGGAGGGCCAGATGAGCAGTTCTTC
TRBV18	TRBJ2-3	14	TRBD2	few	CASRTSGGLDTQYF	TGTGCCAGCCGGACTAGCGGGGGTCTGGATACGCAGTATTTT
TRBV14	TRBJ1-1	16	TRBD1	few	CASSLGTGKMNTEAFF	TGTGCCAGCAGCCTCGGGACAGGGAAGATGAACACTGAAGCTTTCTTT
TRBV29-1	TRBJ2-7	13	.	.	CSVEGGKTNEQYF	TGCAGCGTTGAGGGTGGTAAAACTAACGAGCAGTACTTC
TRBV5-8	TRBJ2-1	17	TRBD2	few	CASSRAPMGLASNEQFF	TGTGCCAGCAGCCGTGCCCCGATGGGACTAGCGTCGAATGAGCAGTTCTTC
TRBV5-1	TRBJ1-2	14	.	few	CASSSAGTEHGYTF	TGCGCCAGCAGCTCAGCCGGTACAGAGCATGGCTACACCTTC
TRBV6-4	TRBJ2-1	14	TRBD1	few	CASSDPGTGDEQFF	TGTGCCAGCAGTGACCCGGGGACAGGGGATGAGCAGTTCTTC
TRBV6-5	TRBJ2-7	12	.	few	CANAVGRSQQYF	TGTGCCAACGCCGTGGGGCGGAGCCAGCAGTACTTC
TRBV27	TRBJ2-1	15	TRBD2	few	CASAQAGGPSNEQFF	TGTGCCAGCGCCCAAGCGGGAGGGCCTTCCAATGAGCAGTTCTTC
TRBV7-2	TRBJ2-1	13	TRBD1	.	CASSRDRGAEQFF	TGTGCCAGCAGCCGCGACAGGGGCGCTGAGCAGTTCTTC
TRBV5-1	TRBJ2-2	15	.	.	CASSPPDKNTGELFF	TGCGCCAGCAGCCCCCCCGACAAGAACACCGGGGAGCTGTTTTTT